The 20 T cell receptor beta chains below all came from one sample that was sequenced in a study of T cells in Graves' hyperthyroidism and ophthalmopathy. Amplification of TCR beta CDR3 regions used RNA as the template. A first-round RT-PCR of the TCR CDR3 used the HTBI primer set. Using its own MiXCR run on the multiplex PCR reads, TCRdb lists one record per CDR3 protein. This sample has about 560,000 distinct CDR3 sequences, with approximately 16% found just once. Sequenced material: blood. These receptors all come from a young woman with Graves' hyperthyroidism.

In its sample, this clonotype was seen many times. The CDR3 DNA reads as TGCAGCGTTAAGAGGCTAGTTTCACCTTTGGTCCAAGAGACCCAGTACTTC. Its protein product is CSVKRLVSPLVQETQYF. The gene calls are TRBV29-1 and TRBJ2-5; D unclear. The CDR3 runs 17 residues. V was cut by 5 bases and J by 1 base, with 23 bases left in between. CDR1 SQVTM and CDR2 ANQGSEA come from the germline V gene.

Ten or more counts support this clonotype. The rearrangement links TRBV7-2 to TRBJ2-4, with D unclear. Per the germline V gene, CDR1 is SGHTA and CDR2 is FQGNSA. V was pared by 1 base and J by 2 bases, with 3 bases between. This CDR3 contains 13 residues. The CDR3: CASSLEPKNIQYF. CDR3 DNA sequence: TGTGCCAGCAGCTTAGAACCCAAAAACATTCAGTACTTC.

The J gene is TRBJ1-4, the V gene TRBV4-3, with D possibly being TRBD1 (5 bases). The CDR3 consists of 17 residues. Per germline, CDR1 LGHNA and CDR2 YSLEER. The V and J ends lost 1 base and 5 bases respectively, with 17 bases between them. The chain's CDR3 is CASSQGWRGQGNEKLFF. CDR3 nucleotide sequence: TGCGCCAGCAGCCAAGGATGGCGAGGGCAGGGAAATGAAAAACTGTTTTTT.

There are many counts of this clonotype. This chain uses TRBV5-1 with TRBJ1-2, with D possibly matching TRBD1 (5 bases). CDR3 length equals 13 residues. Germline V gene lookup returns CDR1 SGHRS and CDR2 YFSETQ. The V end was cut by 5 bases, the J end by 5 bases, with 13 bases between. CDR3 amino acids: CASSYGGTYGYTF. The CDR3 coding sequence is TGCGCCAGCAGTTACGGGGGGACGTATGGCTACACCTTC.

This clonotype has a handful of counts. This chain links TRBV7-3 with TRBJ2-7, with 8 positions matching TRBD1. Germline CDR1 SGHTA, CDR2 FQGTGA. CDR3 length equals 16 residues. V trimming: 0 bases; J trimming: 5 bases; junction bases outside the gene matches: 9. CDR3 DNA sequence: TGTGCCAGCAGCTTAACTAGCGCAGGGGGCGTCAACGAGCAGTACTTC. Translated: CASSLTSAGGVNEQYF.

This clonotype has only a few counts. This chain joins TRBV4-1 and TRBJ2-3; 13 bases map to TRBD2. V lost 1 base, J lost 3 bases, and 4 bases stayed unmatched. The CDR3 extends over 17 amino acids. Germline V gives CDR1 MGHRA, CDR2 YSYEKL. The CDR3 nucleotides are TGCGCCAGCAGCCAAGCTCGACTAGCGGGAGGAACAGATACGCAGTATTTT. Protein sequence: CASSQARLAGGTDTQYF.

This clonotype was seen only a few times. This chain uses TRBV20-1 with TRBJ2-1; TRBD2 matches at 15 bases. Germline V gene lookup returns CDR1 DFQATT and CDR2 SNEGSKA (reference sequence). The CDR3 has 16 residues. With V trimmed by 3 bases and J by 3 bases, 3 bases remained unmatched. CDR3 DNA: TGCAGTGCTAGGGGACTAGCGGGAGGAATCTACAATGAGCAGTTCTTC. Amino acids: CSARGLAGGIYNEQFF.

In this sample, this clonotype turned up many times. V usage is TRBV20-1 and J usage is TRBJ1-2, with 10 bases identical to TRBD1. This CDR3 is built from 12 residues. Germline V lookup: CDR1 DFQATT, CDR2 SNEGSKA (reference sequence). Germline trimming cut 5 bases from V and 6 bases from J; bases unmatched to any gene: 3. In nucleotides, the CDR3 is TGCAGTGCTCGCGGGACAGGGGATGGCTACACCTTC. Translation: CSARGTGDGYTF.

This chain links TRBV7-2 with TRBJ2-5; 9 positions match TRBD2. V gave up 1 base and J gave up 2 bases; unmatched junction bases: 11. Looked up from germline, CDR1 is SGHTA and CDR2 is FQGNSA. The CDR3 is made up of 18 amino acids. CDR3 in amino acids: CASSLGRLAASLQETQYF. CDR3 sequence (DNA): TGTGCCAGCAGCTTAGGTCGACTAGCGGCTTCCCTACAAGAGACCCAGTACTTC.

This clonotype came up many times. The CDR3 nucleotides read TGTGCCAGCAGCCCCCACGTAACAGAGACCCAGTACTTC. This encodes CASSPHVTETQYF. This chain links TRBV3-1 with TRBJ2-5; D unclear. The V end lost 4 bases, the J end lost 4 bases, and 10 bases lay between the germline ends. CDR1 and CDR2 from the germline V gene are LGHDT and YNNKEL (reference sequence). This CDR3 has 13 amino acids.

This clonotype has just a few counts. The chain carries TRBV6-5 and TRBJ1-4; 8 bases align to TRBD1. The junction had 2 bases not matched to a gene; V was cut back by 2 bases and J by 3 bases. Per the germline V gene, CDR1 is MNHEY and CDR2 is SVGAGI. The length of the CDR3 is 15 residues. In nucleotides, the CDR3 is TGTGCCAGCAGTTACACAGGGGGTGCTAATGAAAAACTGTTTTTT. Protein sequence: CASSYTGGANEKLFF.

The J gene is TRBJ1-3, the V gene TRBV18, with no clear D. Germline loops: CDR1 KGHSH, CDR2 LQKENI. V lost 2 bases, J lost 1 base, and 9 bases lay in between. The CDR3 covers 15 residues. The CDR3 nucleotides read TGTGCCAGCTCACCAGGGCCTGGTTCTGGAAACACCATATATTTT. It translates to CASSPGPGSGNTIYF.

The table lists this clonotype with many counts. The rearrangement uses TRBV5-1 and TRBJ2-5; D ambiguous. The germline CDR1 and CDR2 sequences are SGHRS and YFSETQ. The ends were cut back, 0 bases at V and 0 bases at J, with 6 bases in the middle. The CDR3 runs 14 residues. CDR3 DNA sequence: TGCGCCAGCAGCTTGGTGGCTAACCAAGAGACCCAGTACTTC. Translated: CASSLVANQETQYF.

The CDR3 nucleotides read TGTGCCAGTAGGCTAACAAGGAGGTCCTACAATGAGCAGTTCTTC. This codes for CASRLTRRSYNEQFF. V gene TRBV19 combines with J gene TRBJ2-1, with D maybe TRBD2 (5 bases). CDR3 length equals 15 residues. V was pared by 6 bases and J by 1 base, with 13 bases between. Germline CDR1 LNHDA, CDR2 SQIVND (reference sequence).

This clonotype was observed many times. This sequence joins TRBV12-3 or TRBV12-4 and TRBJ1-2; 8 bases match TRBD1. CDR3 length: 16 amino acids. J was trimmed by 6 bases and V by 5 bases; bases with no gene match: 14. The CDR3 spells CASSTRTGWMRNGYTF. CDR3 DNA: TGTGCCAGCAGTACGCGGACAGGGTGGATGAGAAATGGCTACACCTTC.

Many counts were recorded for this clonotype. The chain combines TRBV18 with TRBJ1-1, with a tentative D call TRBD1 (5 bases). Germline V gene data show CDR1 as KGHSH and CDR2 as LQKENI. With 6 bases removed from V and 0 bases from J, the gap between germline ends came to 11 bases. The length of the CDR3 is 14 residues. The CDR3 DNA is TGTGCCAGCTCTACGGGGCACATGAACACTGAAGCTTTCTTT. The encoded protein is CASSTGHMNTEAFF.

This clonotype was found many times. The chain has TRBV20-1 and TRBJ2-5; 8 positions match TRBD2. CDR1 and CDR2 (germline): DFQATT, SNEGSKA (reference sequence). J gave up 5 bases and V 3 bases, and 11 bases lay outside the gene matches. The CDR3 has 15 residues. CDR3 sequence (DNA): TGCAGTGCTAGCCCGCTTAGCGGGAAGGGGGAGACCCAGTACTTC. It specifies CSASPLSGKGETQYF.

In its sample, this clonotype was seen a few times. The V and J genes are TRBV7-6 and TRBJ2-2; 7 bases match TRBD2. Unmatched junction bases numbered 10, after V lost 4 bases and J lost 2 bases. The CDR3 contains 17 residues. Germline assignment: CDR1 SGHVS and CDR2 FNYEAQ. The CDR3 region is CASSSPLAGLNTGELFF. The CDR3 DNA reads as TGTGCCAGCAGCTCTCCGTTAGCGGGCCTTAACACCGGGGAGCTGTTTTTT. The entire variable domain, with the rest obtained from reference TRBV7-6 and TRBJ2-2, is as follows: GAGVSQSPRYKVTKRGQDVALRCDPISGHVSLYWYRQALGQGPEFLTYFNYEAQQDKSGLPNDRFSAERPEGSISTLTIQRTEQRDSAMYRCASSSPLAGLNTGELFFGEGSRLTVL.

This clonotype was seen repeatedly, ten times or more. The chain joins TRBV28 to TRBJ2-7; 9 positions match TRBD2. This CDR3 region has 16 residues. CDR1 is MDHEN, CDR2 SYDVKM, per germline. V trimming: 3 bases; J trimming: 0 bases; junction bases outside the gene matches: 6. CDR3 sequence (DNA): TGTGCCAGCAGTTTCCATGCGGGAGGGGTCTCCTACGAGCAGTACTTC. It codes for CASSFHAGGVSYEQYF.

As regards this clonotype: A much larger clone is a single base away; this may be a read error. This rearrangement joins TRBV7-9 to TRBJ2-7; no reliable D call. The CDR3 consists of 15 residues. Germline values: CDR1 SEHNR, CDR2 FQNEAQ (reference sequence). The CDR3 DNA follows: TGTGCCAGCAGCTTAGAGGTGGGAAACTCCTACGAGCTGTACTTC. This codes for CASSLEVGNSYELYF.